This passage covers 13 T cell receptor beta chains from one sample sequenced in a study of Graves' ophthalmopathy and Graves' hyperthyroidism. RNA transcripts served as template for amplifying TCR beta CDR3 sequences. Second-round multiplex PCR followed a first-round RT-PCR using HTBI primers. MiXCR was run by TCRdb on the multiplex PCR reads, yielding one entry per CDR3 protein. The sample consists of about 740,000 distinct CDR3 sequences, around 40% of them appearing once. What was sequenced was peripheral blood. The receptor source for this set is an adult man with Graves' ophthalmopathy.

This clonotype was seen more than once but under ten times. The V call is TRBV20-1, the J call TRBJ2-6, with a possible D match to TRBD1 (5 bases). V was trimmed by 5 bases and J by 2 bases, leaving 10 bases between them. Germline V gives CDR1 DFQATT, CDR2 SNEGSKA (reference sequence). The CDR3 is 14 amino acids. The CDR3 DNA sequence: TGCAGTGCTTACCCAGGGACTGGGGCCAACGTCCTGACTTTC. This encodes CSAYPGTGANVLTF.

V and J are TRBV24-1 and TRBJ2-3; 8 nucleotides agree with TRBD1. After removal of 2 bases from V and 2 bases from J, the junction contained 5 bases not matched to a gene. Per germline, CDR1 KGHDR and CDR2 SFDVKD. This CDR3 spans 16 amino acids. CDR3 in amino acids: CATSDYGQGITDTQYF. The CDR3 DNA sequence: TGTGCCACCAGTGATTACGGACAGGGAATCACAGATACGCAGTATTTT.

The chain has TRBV15 and TRBJ1-6, with D uncertain. The CDR3 totals 11 residues. Germline CDR1 and CDR2: LNHNV and YYDKDF (reference sequence). Between the trimmed V and J ends, which lost 3 bases and 12 bases, there was a span of 6 bases. This CDR3 reads CATSRSEPLHF. CDR3 coding DNA: TGTGCCACCAGCAGGTCCGAACCCCTCCACTTT.

This rearrangement joins TRBV20-1 to TRBJ2-6, with D unresolved. CDR3 size: 14 residues. Germline loops: CDR1 DFQATT, CDR2 SNEGSKA (reference sequence). The V and J ends lost 3 bases and 0 bases respectively, with 6 bases between them. CDR3 coding DNA: TGCAGTGCTAGCAACCCCTCTGGGGCCAACGTCCTGACTTTC. Translation gives CSASNPSGANVLTF.

In this sample, this clonotype turned up many times. V usage is TRBV2 and J usage is TRBJ2-7; 9 bases agree with TRBD1. This CDR3 is 17 amino acids long. Germline loops: CDR1 SNHLY, CDR2 FYNNEI. V shed 6 bases, J shed 5 bases, and the junction held 17 bases outside the gene matches. The CDR3 loop is CASSRPPPGTGPHEQYF. The CDR3 nucleotides are TGTGCCAGCAGCAGACCACCCCCCGGGACAGGGCCCCACGAGCAGTACTTC. Supplemented by reference TRBV2 and TRBJ2-7, the full variable domain reads EPEVTQTPSHQVTQMGQEVILRCVPISNHLYFYWYRQILGQKVEFLVSFYNNEISEKSEIFDDQFSVERPDGSNFTLKIRSTKLEDSAMYFCASSRPPPGTGPHEQYFGPGTRLTVT.

For this clonotype: The junction differs from germline at one of its ends, possibly a read error. V is TRBV10-3 and J is TRBJ2-5; 8 nucleotides match TRBD1. The CDR3 covers 14 residues. Germline loops: CDR1 ENHRY, CDR2 SYGVKD. The CDR3 coding sequence is TGTGCCAGCAGTTACGAGCACAGGGGGGAGACCCAGTACTTC. Translated, it gives CASSYEHRGETQYF.

The CDR3 DNA sequence: TGTGCCAGCAGGACTAGCGGAAGACTGAACGAGCAGTACTTC. It yields the protein CASRTSGRLNEQYF. The chain couples TRBV12-3 or TRBV12-4 to TRBJ2-7, with 9 bases fitting TRBD2. The CDR3 spans 14 residues. V lost 6 bases, J lost 5 bases, and 8 bases stayed unmatched.

A remark on this clonotype: This may arise from a read error, as a much more abundant clone is one base away. The chain combines TRBV19 with TRBJ1-5, with 7 bases aligning to TRBD1. The CDR3 is 14 amino acids. The trim removed 3 bases at V and 6 bases at J, leaving 5 bases unmatched. From germline, CDR1 is LNHDA and CDR2 SQIVND (reference sequence). The CDR3 reads CASSIRQGGQPQHF. The CDR3 DNA is TGTGCCAGTAGTATCAGACAGGGCGGTCAGCCCCAGCATTTT.

This chain's CDR3 is CASGGAGTEAFF. The CDR3 DNA reads TGTGCCAGCGGGGGCGCGGGCACTGAAGCTTTCTTT. The J gene is TRBJ1-1, the V gene TRBV9, with a possible D match to TRBD1 (6 bases). V lost 7 bases and J lost 4, with 11 bases in between. The germline CDR1 and CDR2 sequences are SGDLS and YYNGEE. There are 12 residues in the CDR3. Full variable domain (rest looked up from reference TRBV9 and TRBJ1-1): DSGVTQTPKHLITATGQRVTLRCSPRSGDLSVYWYQQSLDQGLQFLIQYYNGEERAKGNILERFSAQQFPDLHSELNLSSLELGDSALYFCASGGAGTEAFFGQGTRLTVV.

V gene TRBV20-1 combines with J gene TRBJ1-1, with 7 bases that match TRBD1. This CDR3 is built from 14 residues. The germline gives CDR1 DFQATT, CDR2 SNEGSKA (reference sequence). The J segment lost 4 bases and the V segment lost 3 bases, leaving 8 bases of the junction unmatched. The chain's CDR3 is CSARKGAQVTEAFF. The CDR3 DNA reads TGCAGTGCTAGGAAGGGGGCGCAGGTCACTGAAGCTTTCTTT.

The chain joins TRBV29-1 to TRBJ1-2; D perhaps matches TRBD1 (5 bases). This CDR3 has 12 amino acids. Per germline, CDR1 SQVTM and CDR2 ANQGSEA. V lost 7 bases to trimming and J lost 8 bases, with 17 bases between them. The DNA for the CDR3 is TGCAGCGCCAACCGGGTAAGGGACGGCTACACCTTC. Its protein product is CSANRVRDGYTF.

This clonotype was counted ten times or more. This rearrangement joins TRBV7-9 to TRBJ1-2; D remains ambiguous. CDR1 and CDR2 from the germline V gene are SEHNR and FQNEAQ (reference sequence). The ends were cut back, 5 bases at V and 6 bases at J, with 16 bases in the middle. The CDR3 runs to 14 residues. CDR3 in DNA: TGTGCCAGCAGCCCCCTGGGCACCAAGGATGGCTACACCTTC. Translation gives CASSPLGTKDGYTF.

The chain carries TRBV7-2 and TRBJ1-2; a weak D match, TRBD1 (5 bases). V was pared by 1 base and J by 5 bases, with 17 bases between. Germline loops: CDR1 SGHTA, CDR2 FQGNSA. CDR3 length: 16 amino acids. The CDR3, as DNA: TGTGCCAGCAGCTTAGTTTTGGGGGGGGATAAATATGGCTACACCTTC. It specifies CASSLVLGGDKYGYTF.